The clone carrying this T cell receptor beta chain was seen a handful of times. Its antigen is not known. This may be a read error, as it is one base from a much larger clone. The sample is drawn from a study of molecular identifiers for immune sequencing clone quantification. Study background: Replicate runs used RNA from roughly 18,000 or 92,000 naive CD8 cells, which was split five ways into aliquots, and four of those aliquots were then sequenced. Findings of the study overall: Highly expanded clone sizes could be underestimated through barcode sharing by identical TCR molecules.

Listed TCR primers, together with previously described methods, were used for the bulk TCR libraries. MiXCR, applied by TCRdb to the PCR reads, yields one record per CDR3 protein. The table shows about 640,000 distinct CDR3 sequences, with roughly 21% occurring only once. Sequenced material: naive CD8+ T cells from blood, with Jurkat cell RNA spiked in. As to subset: FACS-sorted CD8+CD4-CCR7+CD45RA+ naive T cells. This TCR came from a human donor in good health. Some libraries in this study had Jurkat cell RNA spiked in.

The CDR3 nucleotides read TGTGCCTGTAGTATCGGATTTTCACCCCTCCACTTT. Translation gives CACSIGFSPLHF. This sequence joins TRBV19 and TRBJ1-6; D call uncertain. CDR1 is LNHDA, CDR2 SQIVND, per germline (reference sequence). The CDR3 consists of 12 residues.